The rows below give T cell receptor beta chains drawn from one sample of a study of cytotoxic CD8 clonotypes in ibrutinib-treated CLL. Clones were sequenced by immunoSEQ multiplex PCR, and TCRdb holds only the in-frame ones, with some missing. The sample has some 46,000 clones, more than 60% seen once; the top ten hold 13%. This specimen was PBMCs, taken after 12 months of ibrutinib treatment. These receptors were obtained from a human donor with chronic lymphocytic leukemia. The CDR3 runs from the conserved cysteine through the conserved F or W. The order of the fields is CDR3 length, J gene, V gene, CDR3 protein.

length: 13
J: TRBJ2-3
V: TRBV29-1
CDR3: CSVPSGSTDTQYF

length: 14
J: TRBJ1-3
V: TRBV7-2
CDR3: CATAAGQAGNTIYF

length: 16
J: TRBJ2-1
V: TRBV27
CDR3: CASSFHPGQGVKEQFF

length: 13
J: TRBJ1-1
V: TRBV7-2
CDR3: CASSLGGTTEAFF

length: 13
J: TRBJ1-1
V: TRBV5-1
CDR3: CASSLEPNTEAFF

length: 15
J: TRBJ1-5
V: TRBV27
CDR3: CASSRSVYSNQPQHF

length: 15
J: TRBJ1-1
V: TRBV15
CDR3: CATSSLWGSGTEAFF

length: 15
J: TRBJ1-5
V: TRBV6-1
CDR3: CASSPPKTGEQPQHF

length: 15
J: TRBJ1-4
V: TRBV7-9
CDR3: CASSIGVRTNEKLFF

length: 11
J: TRBJ2-7
V: TRBV20-1
CDR3: CSARDSDLFYF

length: 13
J: TRBJ2-7
V: TRBV10-2
CDR3: CASSFGQGYEQYF